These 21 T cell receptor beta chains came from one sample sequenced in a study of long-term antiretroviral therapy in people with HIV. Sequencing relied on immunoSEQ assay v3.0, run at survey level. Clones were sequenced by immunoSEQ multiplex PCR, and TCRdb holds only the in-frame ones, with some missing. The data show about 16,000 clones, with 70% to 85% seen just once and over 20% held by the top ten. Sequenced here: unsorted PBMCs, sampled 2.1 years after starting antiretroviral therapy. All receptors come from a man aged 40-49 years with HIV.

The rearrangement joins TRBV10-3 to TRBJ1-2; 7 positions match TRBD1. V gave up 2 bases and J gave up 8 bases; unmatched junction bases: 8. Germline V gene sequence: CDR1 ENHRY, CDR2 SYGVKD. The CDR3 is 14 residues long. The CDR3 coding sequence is TGTGCCATCAGTGAGCTTCAGGGGGTTAACGGCTACACCTTC. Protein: CAISELQGVNGYTF.

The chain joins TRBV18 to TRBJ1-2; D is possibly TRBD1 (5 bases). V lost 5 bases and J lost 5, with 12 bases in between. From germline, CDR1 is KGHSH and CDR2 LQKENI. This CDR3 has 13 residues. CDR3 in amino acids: CASSIQAVYGYTF. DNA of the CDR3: TGTGCCAGCTCAATACAGGCCGTGTATGGCTACACCTTC.

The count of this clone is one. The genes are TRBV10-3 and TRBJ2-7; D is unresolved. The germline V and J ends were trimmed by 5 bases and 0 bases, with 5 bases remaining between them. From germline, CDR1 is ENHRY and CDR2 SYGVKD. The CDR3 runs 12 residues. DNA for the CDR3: TGTGCCATCAGTCCCCTCTCCTACGAGCAGTACTTC. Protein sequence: CAISPLSYEQYF.

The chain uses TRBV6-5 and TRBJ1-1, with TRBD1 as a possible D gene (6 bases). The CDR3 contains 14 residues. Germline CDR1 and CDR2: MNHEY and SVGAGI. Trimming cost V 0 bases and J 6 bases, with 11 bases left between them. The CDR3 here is CASSYSTGFAEAFF. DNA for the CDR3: TGTGCCAGCAGTTACTCGACAGGTTTCGCTGAAGCTTTCTTT.

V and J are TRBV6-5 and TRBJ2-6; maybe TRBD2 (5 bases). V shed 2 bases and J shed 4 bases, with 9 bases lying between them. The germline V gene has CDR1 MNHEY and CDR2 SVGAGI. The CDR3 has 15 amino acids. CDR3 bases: TGTGCCAGCAGTTACGAGGGTGGGGGGGCCAACGTCCTGACTTTC. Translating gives CASSYEGGGANVLTF.

The CDR3 region is CASSGQGSYEQYF. In DNA form, the CDR3 reads TGTGCCAGCAGTGGGCAGGGGAGCTACGAGCAGTACTTC. The V call is TRBV7-9, the J call TRBJ2-7, with a tentative D call TRBD1 (6 bases). CDR3 length: 13 residues. The germline CDR1 and CDR2 sequences are SEHNR and FQNEAQ (reference sequence). V lost 6 bases and J 3 bases, leaving 12 bases between the germline ends.

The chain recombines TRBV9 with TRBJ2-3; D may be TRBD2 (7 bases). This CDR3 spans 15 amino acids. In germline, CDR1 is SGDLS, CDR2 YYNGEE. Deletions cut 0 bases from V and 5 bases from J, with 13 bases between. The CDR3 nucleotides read TGTGCCAGCAGCGTAGAGGGGGGGGTTGTAGATACGCAGTATTTT. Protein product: CASSVEGGVVDTQYF.

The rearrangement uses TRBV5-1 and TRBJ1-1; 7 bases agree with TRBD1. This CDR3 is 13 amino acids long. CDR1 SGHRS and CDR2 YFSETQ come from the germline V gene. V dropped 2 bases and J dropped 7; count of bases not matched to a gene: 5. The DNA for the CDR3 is TGCGCCAGCAGCTTCGGACAGGATAGTGAAGCTTTCTTT. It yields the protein CASSFGQDSEAFF. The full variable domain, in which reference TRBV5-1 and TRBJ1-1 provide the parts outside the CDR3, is KAGVTQTPRYLIKTRGQQVTLSCSPISGHRSVSWYQQTPGQGLQFLFEYFSETQRNKGNFPGRFSGRQFSNSRSEMNVSTLELGDSALYLCASSFGQDSEAFFGQGTRLTVV.

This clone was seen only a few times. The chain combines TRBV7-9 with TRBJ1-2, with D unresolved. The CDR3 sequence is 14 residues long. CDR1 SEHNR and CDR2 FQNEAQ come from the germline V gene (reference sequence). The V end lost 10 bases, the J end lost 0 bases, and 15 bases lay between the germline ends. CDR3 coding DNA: TGTGCCACATCCACGGGGAGTCCTAACTATGGCTACACCTTC. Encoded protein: CATSTGSPNYGYTF. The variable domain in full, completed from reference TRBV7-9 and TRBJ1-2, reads DTGVSQNPRHKITKRGQNVTFRCDPISEHNRLYWYRQTLGQGPEFLTYFQNEAQLEKSRLLSDRFSAERPKGSFSTLEIQRTEQGDSAMYLCATSTGSPNYGYTFGSGTRLTVV.

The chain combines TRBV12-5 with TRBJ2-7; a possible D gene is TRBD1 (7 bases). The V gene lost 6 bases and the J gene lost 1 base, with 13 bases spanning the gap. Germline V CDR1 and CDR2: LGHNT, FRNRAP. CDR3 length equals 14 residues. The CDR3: CASGQGRGSYEQYF. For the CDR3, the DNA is TGTGCTAGTGGACAGGGGCGGGGATCCTACGAGCAGTACTTC. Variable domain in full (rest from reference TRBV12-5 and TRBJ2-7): DARVTQTPRHKVTEMGQEVTMRCQPILGHNTVFWYRQTMMQGLELLAYFRNRAPLDDSGMPKDRFSAEMPDATLATLKIQPSEPRDSAVYFCASGQGRGSYEQYFGPGTRLTVT.

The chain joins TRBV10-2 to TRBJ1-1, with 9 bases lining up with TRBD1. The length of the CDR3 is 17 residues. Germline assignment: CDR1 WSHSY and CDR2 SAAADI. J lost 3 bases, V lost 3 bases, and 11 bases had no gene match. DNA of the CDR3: TGCGCCAGCAGTGACCCTTATGATACAGGGGGCTACACTGAAGCTTTCTTT. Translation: CASSDPYDTGGYTEAFF.

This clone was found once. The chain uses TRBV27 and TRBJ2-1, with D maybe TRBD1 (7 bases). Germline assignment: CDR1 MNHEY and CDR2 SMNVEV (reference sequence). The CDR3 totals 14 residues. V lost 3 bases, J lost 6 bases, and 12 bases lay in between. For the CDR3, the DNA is TGTGCCAGCAGTTTCTCAGGGGGGAGCAATGAGCAGTTCTTC. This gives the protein CASSFSGGSNEQFF.

CDR3 coding DNA: TGTGCCAGCAGCTTGGGGGGACAGGGGCATTCACCCCTCCACTTT. Encoded protein: CASSLGGQGHSPLHF. V is TRBV5-4 and J is TRBJ1-6, with 10 bases fitting TRBD1. Germline V gene data show CDR1 as SGHNT and CDR2 as YYREEE (reference sequence). Losses at the gene ends were 0 bases for V and 8 bases for J; bases not matched to a gene: 2. This CDR3 spans 15 amino acids.

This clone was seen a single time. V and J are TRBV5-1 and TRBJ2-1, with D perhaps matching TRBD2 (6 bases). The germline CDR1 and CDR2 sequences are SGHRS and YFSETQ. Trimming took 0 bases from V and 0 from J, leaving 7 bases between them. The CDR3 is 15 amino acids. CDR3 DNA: TGCGCCAGCAGCTTGGATAGCGGCTCCTACAATGAGCAGTTCTTC. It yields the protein CASSLDSGSYNEQFF.

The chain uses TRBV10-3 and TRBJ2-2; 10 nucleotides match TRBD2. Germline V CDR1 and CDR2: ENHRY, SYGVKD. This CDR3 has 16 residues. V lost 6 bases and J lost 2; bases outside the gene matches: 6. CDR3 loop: CAIRPTSGVNTGELFF. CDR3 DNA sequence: TGTGCCATCAGACCAACTAGCGGGGTAAACACCGGGGAGCTGTTTTTT.

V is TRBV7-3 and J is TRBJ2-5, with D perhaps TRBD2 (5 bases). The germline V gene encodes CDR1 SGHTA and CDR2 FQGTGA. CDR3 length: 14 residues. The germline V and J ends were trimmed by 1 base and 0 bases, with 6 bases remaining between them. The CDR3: CASSLNGNQETQYF. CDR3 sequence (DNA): TGTGCCAGCAGCTTAAACGGGAACCAAGAGACCCAGTACTTC.

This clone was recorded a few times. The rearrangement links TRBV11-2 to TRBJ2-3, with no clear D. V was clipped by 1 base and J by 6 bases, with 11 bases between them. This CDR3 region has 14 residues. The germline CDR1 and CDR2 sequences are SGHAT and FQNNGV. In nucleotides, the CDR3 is TGTGCCAGCAGCTTAGCCATGGGGATGGATACGCAGTATTTT. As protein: CASSLAMGMDTQYF.

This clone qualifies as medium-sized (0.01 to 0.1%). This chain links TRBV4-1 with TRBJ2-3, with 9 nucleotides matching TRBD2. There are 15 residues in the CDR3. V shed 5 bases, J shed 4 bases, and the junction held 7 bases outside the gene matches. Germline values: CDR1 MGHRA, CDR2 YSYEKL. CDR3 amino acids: CASSFSGGTADTQYF. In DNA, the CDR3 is TGCGCCAGCAGCTTTAGCGGGGGCACGGCAGATACGCAGTATTTT.

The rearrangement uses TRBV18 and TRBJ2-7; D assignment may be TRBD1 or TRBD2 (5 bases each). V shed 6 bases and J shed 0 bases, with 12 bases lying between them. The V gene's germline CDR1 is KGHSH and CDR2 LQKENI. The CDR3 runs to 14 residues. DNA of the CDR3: TGTGCCAGCTCGCCGACAGAGGGCTCCTACGAGCAGTACTTC. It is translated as CASSPTEGSYEQYF. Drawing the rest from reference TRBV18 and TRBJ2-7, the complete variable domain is NAGVMQNPRHLVRRRGQEARLRCSPMKGHSHVYWYRQLPEEGLKFMVYLQKENIIDESGMPKERFSAEFPKEGPSILRIQQVVRGDSAAYFCASSPTEGSYEQYFGPGTRLTVT.

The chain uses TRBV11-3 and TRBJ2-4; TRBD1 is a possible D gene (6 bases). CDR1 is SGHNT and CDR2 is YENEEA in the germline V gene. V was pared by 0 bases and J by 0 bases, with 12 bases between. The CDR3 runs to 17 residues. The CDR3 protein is CASSLEGAPIAKNIQYF. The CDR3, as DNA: TGTGCCAGCAGCTTAGAGGGGGCCCCTATAGCCAAAAACATTCAGTACTTC.

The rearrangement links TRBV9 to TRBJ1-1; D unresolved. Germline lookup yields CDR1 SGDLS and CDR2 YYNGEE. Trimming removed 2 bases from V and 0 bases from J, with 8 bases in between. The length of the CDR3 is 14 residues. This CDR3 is CASSVTNLNTEAFF. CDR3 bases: TGTGCCAGCAGCGTTACAAACCTGAACACTGAAGCTTTCTTT.